The sequence of this TCR beta chain was determined in a study of cytomegalovirus exposure and HLA in healthy donors. With respect to this clone: The antigen remains unidentified.

Primers: 60 Vbeta forward and 13 Jbeta reverse. Profiling relied on immunoSEQ multiplex PCR, and the TCRdb table lists in-frame clones only, not all of them. Among roughly 80,000 clones listed, around 67% were seen once. Those who donated were healthy bone marrow donors. Study findings and constraints: Later on, an analysis showed TCR association rates differing by HLA locus, with DRB1 the most and HLA-C the fewest. As was reported, the HLA-A and HLA-B alleles of most subjects were accurately predicted from TCR beta sequences. Most of the CMV-associated TCR beta chains (in a later analysis) appeared to be HLA-restricted.

Specimen: PBMCs. The TCR sequence derives from a woman in her forties or fifties in good health and CMV-seropositive.

The CDR3 reads CASTRTSDNTGELFF. The CDR3 DNA reads TGTGCCAGCACCCGGACTAGCGATAACACCGGGGAGCTGTTTTTT. The chain carries TRBV6-5 and TRBJ2-2; 9 bases agree with TRBD2. Germline lookup yields CDR1 MNHEY and CDR2 SVGAGI. The CDR3 length is 15 residues. J was trimmed by 2 bases and V by 7 bases; bases with no gene match: 5.